This TCR beta chain is from a study of neurological immune-mediated disorders. Across the study: Of the approximately 34 patients who had multiple sclerosis, roughly 31 had the relapsing-remitting form and 3 had the secondary progressive form.

Turning to this clonotype: What it binds is not known.

Per the germline V gene, CDR1 is SGDLS and CDR2 is YYNGEE. The CDR3 runs to 15 residues. V was trimmed by 3 bases and J by 1 base, leaving 13 bases between them. The cDNA came from 5'RACE, which used 10-nucleotide random UMIs. TCRdb used MiXCR to reprocess the 5' RACE reads, holding one entry per CDR3 protein. The sample lists about 120,000 distinct CDR3 sequences, roughly 3.2% occurring once. Findings and limits, study-wide: Expansion of TCR clones was greatest in HTLV-1-associated myelopathy and smallest in multiple sclerosis, where it fell below that of healthy controls. The multiple sclerosis repertoire cluster was not associated with any clinical or MRI feature, with the authors stating that larger cohorts are needed.

The clonotype was recovered from a woman in her 30s with multiple sclerosis. The sample was PBMCs. The gene calls are TRBV9 and TRBJ1-1; D not resolved. DNA of the CDR3: TGTGCCAGCAGCGGAAGACACACGAAGAACACTGAAGCTTTCTTT. This translates into CASSGRHTKNTEAFF.